This T cell receptor beta chain was documented in a study of T cell repertoires in cytomegalovirus infection. TCRdb reprocessed the reads with MiXCR, giving one entry per CDR3 protein. This repertoire shows some 700,000 distinct CDR3 sequences, about a third found once; its top ten account for 2.8%. Concerning this clonotype: Its antigen is not identified.

Study-wide results and limits: HLA-C-restricted TCR beta clonotypes specific for CMV led the ex vivo response. Summed public TCR beta family frequency identified CMV carriers bearing the relevant HLA.

Germline V gene data show CDR1 as KGHDR and CDR2 as SFDVKD. CDR3 length equals 19 residues. V trimming: 4 bases; J trimming: 4 bases; junction bases outside the gene matches: 16. The sequence was collected from a human donor in good health (CMV status not recorded). Some clones in this sample may be carry-over from other donors' samples. V gene TRBV24-1 combines with J gene TRBJ1-5; TRBD1 agrees at 9 bases. Source material: PBMCs. CDR3 sequence reads: CATSEGQGTSDLSNQPQHF. Here the CDR3 DNA reads TGTGCCACCAGTGAAGGACAGGGGACTTCCGATTTGTCAAATCAGCCCCAGCATTTT.